This T cell receptor beta chain is drawn from a study of T-cell reconstitution after alpha-beta-depleted transplantation in children. General study findings and limits: Fresh T-cell production supplied most of the T-cell counts and diversity seen one year after transplant.

Germline V gene data show CDR1 as SGHRS and CDR2 as YFSETQ. The CDR3 contains 16 residues. The junction had 9 bases not matched to a gene; V was cut back by 4 bases and J by 2 bases. For TCRbeta, the library was prepared with unique molecular identifiers. TCRdb used MiXCR to reprocess the PCR reads, holding one entry per CDR3 protein. This table has about 180,000 distinct CDR3 sequences, roughly 11% appearing once. The table lists this clonotype with many counts. Its antigen is not known. V usage is TRBV5-1 and J usage is TRBJ2-5; 9 bases map to TRBD2. The sequencing used PBMCs, collected before TCRalphabeta/CD19-depleted stem cell transplant. The sequence derives from a boy aged 2 to 10 with acute myeloid leukemia, due to receive a stem cell transplant. DNA for the CDR3: TGCGCCAGCAGCCTGGAGAGGCTAGCGGGGCAAGAGACCCAGTACTTC. This codes for CASSLERLAGQETQYF. Filled out from reference TRBV5-1 and TRBJ2-5, the complete variable domain reads KAGVTQTPRYLIKTRGQQVTLSCSPISGHRSVSWYQQTPGQGLQFLFEYFSETQRNKGNFPGRFSGRQFSNSRSEMNVSTLELGDSALYLCASSLERLAGQETQYFGPGTRLLVL.